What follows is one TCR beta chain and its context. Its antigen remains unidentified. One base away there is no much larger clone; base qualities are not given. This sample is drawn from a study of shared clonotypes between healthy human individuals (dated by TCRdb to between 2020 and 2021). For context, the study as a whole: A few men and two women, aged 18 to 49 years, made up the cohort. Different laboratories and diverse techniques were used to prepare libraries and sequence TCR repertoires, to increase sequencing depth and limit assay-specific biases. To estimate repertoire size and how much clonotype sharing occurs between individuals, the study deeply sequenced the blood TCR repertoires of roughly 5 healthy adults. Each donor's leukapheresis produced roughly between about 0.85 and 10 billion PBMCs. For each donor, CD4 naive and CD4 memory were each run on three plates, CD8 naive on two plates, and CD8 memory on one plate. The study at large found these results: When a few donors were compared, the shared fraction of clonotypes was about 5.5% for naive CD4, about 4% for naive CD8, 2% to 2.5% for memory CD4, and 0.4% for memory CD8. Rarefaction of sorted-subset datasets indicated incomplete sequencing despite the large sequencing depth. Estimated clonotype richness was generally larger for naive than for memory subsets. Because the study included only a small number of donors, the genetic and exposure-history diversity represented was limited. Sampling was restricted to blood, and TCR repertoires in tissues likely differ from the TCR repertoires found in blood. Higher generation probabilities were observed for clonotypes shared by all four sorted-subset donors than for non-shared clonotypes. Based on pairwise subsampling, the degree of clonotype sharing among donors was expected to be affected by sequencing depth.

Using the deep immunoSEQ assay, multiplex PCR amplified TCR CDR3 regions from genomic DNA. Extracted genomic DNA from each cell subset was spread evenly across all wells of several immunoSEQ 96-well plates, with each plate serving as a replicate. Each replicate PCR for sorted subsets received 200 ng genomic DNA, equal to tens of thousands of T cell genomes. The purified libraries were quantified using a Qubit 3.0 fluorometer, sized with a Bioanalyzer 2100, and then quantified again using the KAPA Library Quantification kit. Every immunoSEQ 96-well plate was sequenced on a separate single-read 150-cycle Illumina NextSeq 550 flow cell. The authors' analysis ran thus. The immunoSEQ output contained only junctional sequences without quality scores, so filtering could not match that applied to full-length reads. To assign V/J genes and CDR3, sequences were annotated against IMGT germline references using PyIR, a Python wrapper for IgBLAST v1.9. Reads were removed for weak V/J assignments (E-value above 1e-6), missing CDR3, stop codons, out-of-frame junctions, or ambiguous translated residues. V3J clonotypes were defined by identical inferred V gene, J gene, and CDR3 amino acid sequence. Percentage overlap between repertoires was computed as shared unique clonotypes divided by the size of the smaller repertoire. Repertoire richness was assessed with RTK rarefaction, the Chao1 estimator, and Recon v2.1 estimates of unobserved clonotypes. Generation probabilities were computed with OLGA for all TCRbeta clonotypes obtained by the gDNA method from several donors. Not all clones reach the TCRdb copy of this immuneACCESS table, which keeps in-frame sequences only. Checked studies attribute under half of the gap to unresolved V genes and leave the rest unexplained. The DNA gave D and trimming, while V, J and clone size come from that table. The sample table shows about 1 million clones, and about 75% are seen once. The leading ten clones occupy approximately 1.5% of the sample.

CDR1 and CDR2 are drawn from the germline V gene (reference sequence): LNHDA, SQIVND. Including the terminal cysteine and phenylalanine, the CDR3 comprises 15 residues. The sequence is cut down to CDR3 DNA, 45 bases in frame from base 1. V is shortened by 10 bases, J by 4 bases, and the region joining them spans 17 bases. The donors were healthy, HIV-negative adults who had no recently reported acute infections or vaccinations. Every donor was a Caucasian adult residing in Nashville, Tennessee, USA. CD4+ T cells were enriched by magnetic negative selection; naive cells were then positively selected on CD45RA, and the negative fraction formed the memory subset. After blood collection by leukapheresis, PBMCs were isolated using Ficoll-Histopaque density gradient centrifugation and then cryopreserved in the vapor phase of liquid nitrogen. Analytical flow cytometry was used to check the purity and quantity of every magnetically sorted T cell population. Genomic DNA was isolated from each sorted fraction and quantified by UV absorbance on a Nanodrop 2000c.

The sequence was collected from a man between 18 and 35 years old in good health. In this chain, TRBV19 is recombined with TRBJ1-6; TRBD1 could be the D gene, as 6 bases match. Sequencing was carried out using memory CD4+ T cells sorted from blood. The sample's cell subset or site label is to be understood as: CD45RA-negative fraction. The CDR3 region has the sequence CATRAGTSYNSPLHF. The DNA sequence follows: TGTGCCACCCGAGCCGGGACATCTTATAATTCACCCCTCCACTTT.